The 29 T cell receptor beta chains given below trace back to one sample, sequenced in a study of cytomegalovirus exposure and HLA in healthy donors. Amplification used 60 Vbeta primers and 13 Jbeta primers. Some clones are missing from TCRdb's copy, which holds only in-frame ones; the method was immunoSEQ multiplex PCR. Here the sample table reports 65,000 to 85,000 clones. Input material: PBMCs. These receptor sequences come from a young woman in good health and CMV-seronegative.

This chain joins TRBV29-1 and TRBJ2-7, with D possibly matching TRBD1 (5 bases). The CDR3 consists of 14 residues. The germline gives CDR1 SQVTM, CDR2 ANQGSEA. V lost 4 bases to trimming and J lost 3 bases, with 16 bases between them. CDR3 DNA: TGCAGCGTTGGAAGACCAGGGCAGGACTACGAGCAGTACTTC. As protein: CSVGRPGQDYEQYF.

The V and J genes are TRBV7-3 and TRBJ2-3; no reliable D call. Per germline, CDR1 SGHTA and CDR2 FQGTGA. The CDR3 loop spans 19 amino acids. Trimming removed 0 bases from V and 2 bases from J, with 21 bases in between. CDR3 region: CASSLTPRGGGSFTDTQYF. For the CDR3, the DNA is TGTGCCAGCAGCTTAACTCCCAGAGGCGGCGGCTCCTTCACAGATACGCAGTATTTT. The whole variable domain, filled in from reference TRBV7-3 and TRBJ2-3, reads GAGVSQTPSNKVTEKGKYVELRCDPISGHTALYWYRQSLGQGPEFLIYFQGTGAADDSGLPNDRFFAVRPEGSVSTLKIQRTERGDSAVYLCASSLTPRGGGSFTDTQYFGPGTRLTVL.

The chain has TRBV6-6 and TRBJ2-5, with D unresolved. V was pared by 2 bases and J by 5 bases, with 9 bases between. The CDR3 length is 13 residues. From germline, CDR1 is MNHNY and CDR2 SVGAGI (reference sequence). CDR3 in DNA: TGTGCCAGCAGTTACATAGCTCCGGAGACCCAGTACTTC. Translation gives CASSYIAPETQYF.

This chain links TRBV15 with TRBJ2-4; tentative D call: TRBD2 (5 bases). Trimming removed 8 bases at V and 8 bases at J, with 13 bases between. The CDR3 is 12 amino acids. In germline, CDR1 is LNHNV, CDR2 YYDKDF (reference sequence). The CDR3, as DNA: TGTGCCACCTACCCCGGGGTGGACATTCAGTACTTC. Translating it yields CATYPGVDIQYF.

The J gene is TRBJ2-3, the V gene TRBV6-6; 8 bases map to TRBD1. The CDR3 consists of 15 residues. Germline V gene lookup returns CDR1 MNHNY and CDR2 SVGAGI (reference sequence). V was clipped by 8 bases and J by 6 bases; unmatched bases: 13. CDR3 coding DNA: TGTGCCAGCCGTAACCTCAGGGGGCAGAGGGATACGCAGTATTTT. Its protein product is CASRNLRGQRDTQYF.

The V gene is TRBV9, the J gene TRBJ2-3, with D uncertain. Germline V gene sequence: CDR1 SGDLS, CDR2 YYNGEE. Trimming pared 0 bases from V and 0 bases from J, leaving 11 bases between. The CDR3 runs 16 residues. The DNA of the CDR3 is TGTGCCAGCAGCGTAGGCGGTATCACTAGCACAGATACGCAGTATTTT. It yields the protein CASSVGGITSTDTQYF.

The V call is TRBV9, the J call TRBJ2-7, with 8 bases aligning to TRBD1. J was trimmed by 4 bases and V by 1 base; bases with no gene match: 10. Looked up from germline, CDR1 is SGDLS and CDR2 is YYNGEE. The CDR3 extends over 16 amino acids. CDR3 in amino acids: CASSVSPGTGRYEQYF. As DNA, the CDR3 is TGTGCCAGCAGCGTATCCCCCGGGACAGGTCGTTACGAGCAGTACTTC. Full variable domain (remainder filled in from reference TRBV9 and TRBJ2-7): DSGVTQTPKHLITATGQRVTLRCSPRSGDLSVYWYQQSLDQGLQFLIQYYNGEERAKGNILERFSAQQFPDLHSELNLSSLELGDSALYFCASSVSPGTGRYEQYFGPGTRLTVT.

The chain uses TRBV11-3 and TRBJ2-5; D uncertain. Trimming left V 2 bases short and J 4 bases short, with 8 bases between. Germline loops: CDR1 SGHNT, CDR2 YENEEA. The CDR3 spans 13 residues. As DNA, the CDR3 is TGTGCCAGCAGCTTACGCCTATTAGAGACCCAGTACTTC. This translates into CASSLRLLETQYF. The full variable domain, completed using reference TRBV11-3 and TRBJ2-5, is EAGVVQSPRYKIIEKKQPVAFWCNPISGHNTLYWYLQNLGQGPELLIRYENEEAVDDSQLPKDRFSAERLKGVDSTLKIQPAELGDSAVYLCASSLRLLETQYFGPGTRLLVL.

This chain connects TRBV28 to TRBJ1-1; possible D gene TRBD1, 5 bases. Germline V gives CDR1 MDHEN, CDR2 SYDVKM. V was cut by 6 bases and J by 3 bases, with 23 bases left in between. This CDR3 contains 17 residues. The CDR3 here is CASRKFKAQFRDTEAFF. Written as DNA, the CDR3 is TGTGCCAGCAGGAAGTTTAAAGCCCAGTTCAGGGACACTGAAGCTTTCTTT. Filled out from reference TRBV28 and TRBJ1-1, the complete variable domain reads DVKVTQSSRYLVKRTGEKVFLECVQDMDHENMFWYRQDPGLGLRLIYFSYDVKMKEKGDIPEGYSVSREKKERFSLILESASTNQTSMYLCASRKFKAQFRDTEAFFGQGTRLTVV.

The chain has TRBV19 and TRBJ2-5, with 11 bases lining up with TRBD2. This CDR3 spans 18 amino acids. Losses at the gene ends were 6 bases for V and 4 bases for J; bases not matched to a gene: 16. Germline CDR1 and CDR2: LNHDA and SQIVND (reference sequence). The CDR3 nucleotides are TGTGCCAGTAGCCACTTTAGTGGTAGCGGGAGGGCCGGAGAGACCCAGTACTTC. Its translation is CASSHFSGSGRAGETQYF. Full variable domain (rest looked up from reference TRBV19 and TRBJ2-5): DGGITQSPKYLFRKEGQNVTLSCEQNLNHDAMYWYRQDPGQGLRLIYYSQIVNDFQKGDIAEGYSVSREKKESFPLTVTSAQKNPTAFYLCASSHFSGSGRAGETQYFGPGTRLLVL.

The chain recombines TRBV4-3 with TRBJ2-7, with D unresolved. Trimming pared 1 base from V and 1 base from J, leaving 11 bases between. Germline-derived CDR1 and CDR2 are LGHNA and YSLEER. The CDR3 is 15 amino acids. CDR3 sequence reads: CASSQAASFSYEQYF. CDR3 coding DNA: TGCGCCAGCAGCCAAGCCGCTAGTTTTTCCTACGAGCAGTACTTC.

The chain uses TRBV11-2 and TRBJ2-3; possibly TRBD1 for D (6 bases). The ends were cut back, 4 bases at V and 3 bases at J, with 11 bases in the middle. CDR3 length: 14 amino acids. CDR1 and CDR2 (germline): SGHAT, FQNNGV. The CDR3 DNA reads as TGTGCCAGCAGCTCTTTAGGACAGACAGATACGCAGTATTTT. This translates into CASSSLGQTDTQYF.

The genes are TRBV7-9 and TRBJ2-2; the match to TRBD2 covers 8 bases. The germline V gene encodes CDR1 SEHNR and CDR2 FQNEAQ (reference sequence). J was trimmed by 4 bases and V by 2 bases; bases with no gene match: 3. This CDR3 spans 15 amino acids. CDR3 loop: CASSLTGGSTGELFF. In DNA form, the CDR3 reads TGTGCCAGCAGCTTAACGGGGGGGAGCACCGGGGAGCTGTTTTTT.

The CDR3 reads CASSLTGGWGDTAYEQYF. CDR3 nucleotides: TGTGCCAGCAGCCTAACGGGAGGCTGGGGGGACACGGCCTACGAGCAGTACTTC. The chain combines TRBV14 with TRBJ2-7, with D possibly matching TRBD2 (7 bases). This CDR3 has 18 residues. Trimming cost V 4 bases and J 2 bases, with 24 bases left between them. The V gene's germline CDR1 is SGHDN and CDR2 FVKESK. Complete variable domain (other parts from reference TRBV14 and TRBJ2-7): EAGVTQFPSHSVIEKGQTVTLRCDPISGHDNLYWYRRVMGKEIKFLLHFVKESKQDESGMPNNRFLAERTGGTYSTLKVQPAELEDSGVYFCASSLTGGWGDTAYEQYFGPGTRLTVT.

DNA of the CDR3: TGTGCCAGCAGTCGCTACTACAATGAGCAGTTCTTC. Translating it yields CASSRYYNEQFF. V is TRBV28 and J is TRBJ2-1; D unclear. Germline V gives CDR1 MDHEN, CDR2 SYDVKM. V gave up 5 bases and J gave up 3 bases, with 5 bases separating them. The CDR3 consists of 12 residues.

The chain combines TRBV5-1 with TRBJ1-2, with 7 positions matching TRBD1. CDR3 length: 15 amino acids. V lost 3 bases and J lost 6; bases outside the gene matches: 11. Germline values: CDR1 SGHRS, CDR2 YFSETQ. The CDR3 DNA reads as TGCGCCAGCAGCTCACTGGGACAGCGGATGAATGGCTACACCTTC. Translating it yields CASSSLGQRMNGYTF.

The rearrangement uses TRBV30 and TRBJ1-1, with D maybe TRBD1 (5 bases). Germline V lookup: CDR1 GTSNPN, CDR2 SVGIG (reference sequence). V lost 0 bases and J lost 0, with 5 bases in between. The CDR3 length is 13 residues. CDR3 nucleotide sequence: TGTGCCTGGAGTGTACAGGTGAACACTGAAGCTTTCTTT. It yields the protein CAWSVQVNTEAFF.

The chain combines TRBV18 with TRBJ1-5; 7 nucleotides line up with TRBD1. Germline V gene lookup returns CDR1 KGHSH and CDR2 LQKENI. CDR3 length: 18 amino acids. The J segment lost 0 bases and the V segment lost 5 bases, leaving 13 bases of the junction unmatched. The CDR3 loop is CASSLQGSGIYSNQPQHF. CDR3 nucleotide sequence: TGTGCCAGCTCATTACAGGGGAGCGGTATCTATAGCAATCAGCCCCAGCATTTT.

The chain uses TRBV30 and TRBJ2-3; D is unclear. The CDR3 contains 12 residues. V lost 2 bases to trimming and J lost 3 bases, with 6 bases between them. The germline V gene has CDR1 GTSNPN and CDR2 SVGIG (reference sequence). CDR3 in amino acids: CAWSRVTDTQYF. CDR3 DNA: TGTGCCTGGAGTAGAGTGACAGATACGCAGTATTTT. The whole variable domain, filled in from reference TRBV30 and TRBJ2-3, reads SQTIHQWPATLVQPVGSPLSLECTVEGTSNPNLYWYRQAAGRGLQLLFYSVGIGQISSEVPQNLSASRPQDRQFILSSKKLLLSDSGFYLCAWSRVTDTQYFGPGTRLTVL.

The rearrangement joins TRBV2 to TRBJ1-1; possible D gene TRBD1, 6 bases. The CDR3 runs to 14 residues. The germline V gene encodes CDR1 SNHLY and CDR2 FYNNEI. Trimming left V 4 bases short and J 1 base short, with 10 bases between. This chain's CDR3 is CASSGLGQNTEAFF. The CDR3 DNA follows: TGTGCCAGCAGTGGGCTGGGACAGAACACTGAAGCTTTCTTT.

In regard to this clone: Within the sample, other DNA sequences also encode this same CDR3. This chain joins TRBV29-1 and TRBJ2-7; 10 bases align to TRBD2. CDR1 and CDR2 from the germline V gene are SQVTM and ANQGSEA. This CDR3 has 13 amino acids. V was pared by 8 bases and J by 6 bases, with 10 bases of the junction left unmatched. In DNA, the CDR3 is TGCAGCATTCGGTCTAGCGGGAGATCCGAGCAGTACTTC. Protein: CSIRSSGRSEQYF.

This CDR3 reads CASSLTGGSKYEQYF. As DNA, the CDR3 is TGTGCCAGCAGTCTAACAGGGGGTTCCAAGTACGAGCAGTACTTC. V gene TRBV6-6 combines with J gene TRBJ2-7, with 8 bases fitting TRBD1. This CDR3 contains 15 residues. V gave up 5 bases and J gave up 4 bases; unmatched junction bases: 10. CDR1 is MNHNY, CDR2 SVGAGI, per germline (reference sequence).

Details on this clone: The junction departs from germline at one end; a sequencing error may be responsible. This specimen includes other DNA sequences encoding the same CDR3. The rearrangement joins TRBV6-5 to TRBJ1-6; D may be TRBD1 (6 bases). Germline-derived CDR1 and CDR2 are MNHEY and SVGAGI. The CDR3 length is 15 residues. For the CDR3, the DNA is TGTGCCAGCAGTTACCTTACAGGGTCTGGCTCACCCCTACACTTT. Encoded protein: CASSYLTGSGSPLHF.

V and J are TRBV7-2 and TRBJ2-7, with TRBD1 identical over 9 bases. From germline, CDR1 is SGHTA and CDR2 FQGNSA. CDR3 length equals 14 residues. V was pared by 0 bases and J by 7 bases, with 4 bases of the junction left unmatched. CDR3 in DNA: TGTGCCAGCAGCTTAGCTGGACAGGGGAAAGAGCAGTACTTC. It encodes CASSLAGQGKEQYF.

This chain uses TRBV4-2 with TRBJ1-2; 10 bases map to TRBD1. This CDR3 has 14 residues. Germline CDR1 and CDR2: LGHNA and YNFKEQ. V lost 1 base and J lost 4; bases outside the gene matches: 0. The CDR3 DNA sequence: TGTGCCAGCAGCCAAGGGGACAGGGGCTATGGCTACACCTTC. The encoded protein is CASSQGDRGYGYTF.

The J gene is TRBJ1-4, the V gene TRBV5-1; 12 bases match TRBD1. V gave up 2 bases and J gave up 6 bases; unmatched junction bases: 26. Looked up from germline, CDR1 is SGHRS and CDR2 is YFSETQ. This CDR3 is 23 amino acids long. This chain's CDR3 is CASSFSPSGTGGSRSLGDEKLFF. The CDR3, as DNA: TGCGCCAGCAGCTTTTCTCCATCCGGGACAGGGGGCTCACGGAGCCTCGGAGATGAAAAACTGTTTTTT. The full variable domain, in which reference TRBV5-1 and TRBJ1-4 provide the parts outside the CDR3, is KAGVTQTPRYLIKTRGQQVTLSCSPISGHRSVSWYQQTPGQGLQFLFEYFSETQRNKGNFPGRFSGRQFSNSRSEMNVSTLELGDSALYLCASSFSPSGTGGSRSLGDEKLFFGSGTQLSVL.

CDR3 coding DNA: TGTGCCAGCAGCCCCCGACAGGGGAACTATGGCTACACCTTC. It encodes CASSPRQGNYGYTF. The rearrangement joins TRBV5-6 to TRBJ1-2; TRBD1 matches at 8 bases. Trimming removed 4 bases from V and 2 bases from J; junction bases left unmatched: 4. Per germline, CDR1 SGHDT and CDR2 YYEEEE. CDR3 length equals 14 residues.

CDR3 DNA sequence: TGCGCCAGCAGCTACGACAGGGGGAGCACTGAAGCTTTCTTT. This encodes CASSYDRGSTEAFF. The rearrangement links TRBV4-1 to TRBJ1-1; 9 bases fit TRBD1. V lost 5 bases and J lost 4; bases outside the gene matches: 5. The CDR3 extends over 14 amino acids. Germline lookup yields CDR1 MGHRA and CDR2 YSYEKL.

The chain links TRBV30 to TRBJ1-1; the D is unclear. CDR3 length equals 13 residues. CDR1 and CDR2 (germline): GTSNPN, SVGIG (reference sequence). V lost 5 bases and J 1 base, leaving 11 bases between the germline ends. In DNA, the CDR3 is TGTGCCTGGGGTCAGTTTGGGAACACTGAAGCTTTCTTT. Its translation is CAWGQFGNTEAFF.